This TCR beta chain was identified during a study of blood T cell repertoires in COVID-19. Turning to the study itself: The study drew acute and convalescent COVID-19 samples from the United States, Italy and Spain. Nucleic acid was either cDNA or gDNA, and it came from T cells, B-cell-depleted T cells, or PBMCs.

Produced via immunoSEQ multiplex PCR; TCRdb's table is partial and in-frame only. The sample includes about 250,000 clones, approximately 80% of them seen just once. Sample: peripheral blood. The receptor's source is a woman aged 70-85 years with acute or convalescent COVID-19.

The CDR3 nucleotides read TGTGCCAGCAGCCTAGGGGCAGGGACAACTAATGAAAAACTGTTTTTT. This gives the protein CASSLGAGTTNEKLFF. The rearrangement links TRBV5-5 to TRBJ1-4; perhaps TRBD1 as D (5 bases). Germline V gene sequence: CDR1 SGHKS, CDR2 YYEKEE (reference sequence). V was shortened by 4 bases and J by 0 bases, with 13 bases between the two germline ends. There are 16 residues in the CDR3.